The rows below give T cell receptor beta chains drawn from one sample of a study of shared clonotypes between healthy human individuals. The assay was immunoSEQ multiplex PCR, and TCRdb's table has in-frame clones only and misses some. The sample contains about 2 million clones, about 95% of which appear only once. The sample comprised naive CD8+ T cells sorted from blood. These TCRs come from a man younger than 35 in good health. CDR3s include the opening cysteine and the closing phenylalanine or tryptophan. A D gene is named only where the DNA matches it firmly. A clone size is listed for some rows: how often the clone was seen (once, few, many), or a class if it is expanded.

>-|-|TRBV28
CASSLGDAPTYEQYF
>-|-|TRBV9
CASSSSWTLGYTF
>-|-|TRBV11-2
CASSFGGTNTEAFF
>-|-|TRBV27
CASSSGGGGNQPQHF
>-|-|TRBV15
CATSLRGGNNEKLFF
>-|-|TRBV7-9
CASSLLGGSNNEQFF
>-|TRBD1|TRBV5-8
CASSRRDRGTGELFF
>-|TRBD2|TRBV7-9
CASSSPLLAGEETQYF
>-|-|TRBV29-1
CSGGDYEQYF
>-|-|TRBV5-1
CASSHPPRYEQYF
>-|-|TRBV28
CASSPRDSYGYTF
>once|-|TRBV7-9
CASSLFPSQSGTHRFEAFF
>-|-|TRBV6-5
CASSYREGNTEAFF
>-|-|TRBV5-6
CASSSGASISEQYF
>-|-|TRBV5-1
CASSPRGVSRVGEQFF
>-|TRBD2|TRBV7-9
CASNPGELAGYNEQFF
>-|-|TRBV9
CASNQLSTDTQYF
>-|TRBD2|TRBV27
CASSQGTRAREQFF
>-|-|TRBV4-1
CASSQGPPGAYEQYF
>-|TRBD1|TRBV2
CASSSDRATPYEQYF
>-|-|TRBV13
CASSLEGSSTDTQYF
>-|-|TRBV11-2
CASTGGGEETQYF
>once|-|TRBV2
CASSEIRNTEAFF
>-|-|TRBV4-1
CASSQDFGFLSEQYF